The sequence of this T cell receptor (beta chain) was determined in a study of cytomegalovirus exposure and HLA in healthy donors. Though probably carrying unrecorded immune exposures, donors were nominally healthy at sampling. Findings of the study overall: Trimming of TCR beta V- and J-genes showed a link, identified in a later analysis, to a missense DCLRE1C variant. The dataset shows that most TCR sequences were rare, while some public TCRs occurred in many donors.

Deletions cut 5 bases from V and 3 bases from J, with 8 bases between. Per germline, CDR1 MNHNS and CDR2 SASEGT. The CDR3 runs 13 residues. In its sample, this clone was seen a few times. What it binds is unknown. Both 60 Vbeta primers and 13 Jbeta primers went into the PCR. The data were produced by immunoSEQ multiplex PCR, yet TCRdb's version contains in-frame clones alone and is incomplete. The top ten hold over 1.5% of the sample, which has roughly 200,000 clones, around four fifths seen once. This TCR was sampled from a man aged 35 to 55 in good health and CMV-seropositive. Sequencing was carried out using PBMCs. V usage is TRBV6-1 and J usage is TRBJ1-5; D ambiguous. The CDR3 loop is CASSFEPNQPQHF. DNA of the CDR3: TGTGCCAGCAGTTTCGAGCCCAATCAGCCCCAGCATTTT.